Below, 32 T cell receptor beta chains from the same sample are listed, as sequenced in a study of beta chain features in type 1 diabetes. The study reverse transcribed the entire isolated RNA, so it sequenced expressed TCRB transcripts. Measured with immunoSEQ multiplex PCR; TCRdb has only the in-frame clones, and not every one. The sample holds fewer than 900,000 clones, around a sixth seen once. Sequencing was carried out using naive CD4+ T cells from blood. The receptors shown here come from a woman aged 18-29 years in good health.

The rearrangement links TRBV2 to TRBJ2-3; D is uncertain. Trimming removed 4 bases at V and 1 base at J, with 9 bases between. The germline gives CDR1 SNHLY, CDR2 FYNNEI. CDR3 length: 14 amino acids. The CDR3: CASSVSRGTDTQYF. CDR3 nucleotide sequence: TGTGCCAGCAGTGTTAGTAGGGGCACAGATACGCAGTATTTT.

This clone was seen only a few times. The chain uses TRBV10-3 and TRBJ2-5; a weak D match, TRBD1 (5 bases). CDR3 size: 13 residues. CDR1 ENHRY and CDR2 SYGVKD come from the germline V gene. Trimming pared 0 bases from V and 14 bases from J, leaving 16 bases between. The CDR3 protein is CAISESAGHSDYF. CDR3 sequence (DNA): TGTGCCATCAGTGAGTCGGCAGGACACTCGGACTACTTC.

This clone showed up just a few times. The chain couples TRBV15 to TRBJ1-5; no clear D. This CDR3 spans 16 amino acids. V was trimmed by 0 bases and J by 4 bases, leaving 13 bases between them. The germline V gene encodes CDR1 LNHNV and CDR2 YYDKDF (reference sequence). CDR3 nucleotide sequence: TGTGCCACCAGCAGAGATCGGTGGTCGGGGAATCAGCCCCAGCATTTT. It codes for CATSRDRWSGNQPQHF.

The CDR3 nucleotides are TGTGCCACCAGCAGAGTAGGGAGCGGCTACACCTTC. Its protein is CATSRVGSGYTF. The chain employs TRBV15 and TRBJ1-2; D remains ambiguous. With 1 base removed from V and 8 bases from J, the gap between germline ends came to 8 bases. The germline V gene has CDR1 LNHNV and CDR2 YYDKDF (reference sequence). There are 12 residues in the CDR3.

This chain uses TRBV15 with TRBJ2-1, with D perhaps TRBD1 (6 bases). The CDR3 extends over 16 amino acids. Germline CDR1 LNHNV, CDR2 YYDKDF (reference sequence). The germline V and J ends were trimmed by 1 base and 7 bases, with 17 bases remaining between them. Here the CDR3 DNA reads TGTGCCACCAGCAGAGGTGTGGTCCTGAGGGGGAATGAGCAGTTCTTC. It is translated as CATSRGVVLRGNEQFF.

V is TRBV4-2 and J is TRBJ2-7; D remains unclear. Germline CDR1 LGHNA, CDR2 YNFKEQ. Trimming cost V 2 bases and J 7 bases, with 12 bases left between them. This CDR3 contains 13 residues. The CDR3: CASSQQSFGEQYF. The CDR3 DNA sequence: TGTGCCAGCAGCCAACAGTCCTTCGGGGAGCAGTACTTC.

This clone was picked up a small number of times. The CDR3 DNA reads as TGTGCCAGCGCCCAGGGTAGCTCCTACGAGCAGTACTTC. It yields the protein CASAQGSSYEQYF. V gene TRBV2 combines with J gene TRBJ2-7; D may be TRBD1 (5 bases). There are 13 residues in the CDR3. V was pared by 8 bases and J by 0 bases, with 11 bases between. CDR1 is SNHLY and CDR2 is FYNNEI in the germline V gene.

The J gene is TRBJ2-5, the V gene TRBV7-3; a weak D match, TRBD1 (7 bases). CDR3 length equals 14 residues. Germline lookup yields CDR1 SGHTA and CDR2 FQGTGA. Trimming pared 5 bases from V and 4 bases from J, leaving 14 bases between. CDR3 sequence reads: CASSQGGGRETQYF. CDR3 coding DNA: TGTGCCAGCAGCCAAGGAGGGGGCCGAGAGACCCAGTACTTC.

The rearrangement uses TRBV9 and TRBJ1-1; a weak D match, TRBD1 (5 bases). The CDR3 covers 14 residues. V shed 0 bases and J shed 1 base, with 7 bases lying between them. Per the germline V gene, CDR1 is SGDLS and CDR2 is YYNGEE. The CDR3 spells CASSVATENTEAFF. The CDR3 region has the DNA TGTGCCAGCAGCGTAGCGACAGAGAACACTGAAGCTTTCTTT.

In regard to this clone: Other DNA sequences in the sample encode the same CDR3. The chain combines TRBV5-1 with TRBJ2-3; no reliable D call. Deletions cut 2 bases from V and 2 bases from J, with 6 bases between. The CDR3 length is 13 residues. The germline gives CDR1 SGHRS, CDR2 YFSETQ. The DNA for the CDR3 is TGCGCCAGCAGCTTAACAGCCACAGATACGCAGTATTTT. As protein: CASSLTATDTQYF. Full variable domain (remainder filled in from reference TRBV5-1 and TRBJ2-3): KAGVTQTPRYLIKTRGQQVTLSCSPISGHRSVSWYQQTPGQGLQFLFEYFSETQRNKGNFPGRFSGRQFSNSRSEMNVSTLELGDSALYLCASSLTATDTQYFGPGTRLTVL.

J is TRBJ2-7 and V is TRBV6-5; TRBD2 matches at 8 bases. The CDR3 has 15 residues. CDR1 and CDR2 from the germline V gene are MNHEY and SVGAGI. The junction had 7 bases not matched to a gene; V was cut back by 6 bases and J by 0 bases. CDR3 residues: CASRQAGEASYEQYF. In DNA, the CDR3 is TGTGCCAGCAGACAAGCGGGAGAGGCCTCCTACGAGCAGTACTTC.

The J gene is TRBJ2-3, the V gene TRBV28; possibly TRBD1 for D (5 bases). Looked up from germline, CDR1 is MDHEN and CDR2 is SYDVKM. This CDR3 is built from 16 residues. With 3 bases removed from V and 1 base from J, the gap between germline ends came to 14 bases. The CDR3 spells CASSLHWGRGTDTQYF. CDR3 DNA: TGTGCCAGCAGTTTGCATTGGGGCAGGGGCACAGATACGCAGTATTTT.

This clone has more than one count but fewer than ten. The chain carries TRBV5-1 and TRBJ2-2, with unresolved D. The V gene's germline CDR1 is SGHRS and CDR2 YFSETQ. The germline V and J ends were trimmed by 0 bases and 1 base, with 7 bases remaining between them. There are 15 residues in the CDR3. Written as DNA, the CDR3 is TGCGCCAGCAGCTTGGGACACTTGAACACCGGGGAGCTGTTTTTT. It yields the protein CASSLGHLNTGELFF. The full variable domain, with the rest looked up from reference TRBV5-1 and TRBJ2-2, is KAGVTQTPRYLIKTRGQQVTLSCSPISGHRSVSWYQQTPGQGLQFLFEYFSETQRNKGNFPGRFSGRQFSNSRSEMNVSTLELGDSALYLCASSLGHLNTGELFFGEGSRLTVL.

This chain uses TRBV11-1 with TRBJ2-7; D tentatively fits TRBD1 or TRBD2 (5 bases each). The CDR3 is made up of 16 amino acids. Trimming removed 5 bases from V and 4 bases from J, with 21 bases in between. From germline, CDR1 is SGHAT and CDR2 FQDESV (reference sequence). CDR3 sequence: CASSGRGRTGQYEQYF. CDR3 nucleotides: TGTGCCAGCAGCGGTCGTGGTAGGACGGGGCAATACGAGCAGTACTTC.

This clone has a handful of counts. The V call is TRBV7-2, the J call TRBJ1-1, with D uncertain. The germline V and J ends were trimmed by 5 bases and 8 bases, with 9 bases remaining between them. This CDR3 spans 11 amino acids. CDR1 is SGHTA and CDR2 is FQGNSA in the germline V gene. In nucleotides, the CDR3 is TGTGCCAGCAGCCGGTCGTCGGAAGCTTTCTTT. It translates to CASSRSSEAFF.

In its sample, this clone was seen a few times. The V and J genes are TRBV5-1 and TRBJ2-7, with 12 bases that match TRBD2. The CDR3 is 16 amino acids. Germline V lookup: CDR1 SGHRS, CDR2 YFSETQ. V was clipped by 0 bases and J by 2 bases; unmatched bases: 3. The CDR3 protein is CASSLAASGRAYEQYF. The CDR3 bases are TGCGCCAGCAGCTTGGCCGCTAGCGGGAGGGCCTACGAGCAGTACTTC.

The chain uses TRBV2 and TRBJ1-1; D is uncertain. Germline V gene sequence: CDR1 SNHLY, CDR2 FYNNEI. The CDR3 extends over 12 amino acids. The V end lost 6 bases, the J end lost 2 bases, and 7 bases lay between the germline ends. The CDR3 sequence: CASRGINTEAFF. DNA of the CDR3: TGTGCCAGCAGAGGCATAAACACTGAAGCTTTCTTT.

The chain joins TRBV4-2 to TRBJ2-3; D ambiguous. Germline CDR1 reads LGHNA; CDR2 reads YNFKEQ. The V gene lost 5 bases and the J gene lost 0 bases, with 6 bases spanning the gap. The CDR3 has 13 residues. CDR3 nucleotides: TGTGCCAGCAGCGCCGGGAGCACAGATACGCAGTATTTT. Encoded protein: CASSAGSTDTQYF.

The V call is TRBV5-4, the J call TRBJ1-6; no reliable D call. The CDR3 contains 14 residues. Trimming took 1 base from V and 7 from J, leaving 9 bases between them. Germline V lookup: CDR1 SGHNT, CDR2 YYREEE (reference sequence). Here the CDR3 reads CASSLRVSNSPLHF. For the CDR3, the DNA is TGTGCCAGCAGCTTGAGGGTTTCCAATTCACCCCTCCACTTT.

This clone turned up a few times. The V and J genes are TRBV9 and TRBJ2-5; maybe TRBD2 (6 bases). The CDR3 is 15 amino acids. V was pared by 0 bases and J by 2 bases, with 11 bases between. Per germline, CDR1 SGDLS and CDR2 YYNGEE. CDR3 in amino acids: CASSVATGLQETQYF. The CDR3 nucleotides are TGTGCCAGCAGCGTAGCTACGGGACTTCAAGAGACCCAGTACTTC. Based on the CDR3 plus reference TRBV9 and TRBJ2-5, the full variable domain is DSGVTQTPKHLITATGQRVTLRCSPRSGDLSVYWYQQSLDQGLQFLIQYYNGEERAKGNILERFSAQQFPDLHSELNLSSLELGDSALYFCASSVATGLQETQYFGPGTRLLVL.

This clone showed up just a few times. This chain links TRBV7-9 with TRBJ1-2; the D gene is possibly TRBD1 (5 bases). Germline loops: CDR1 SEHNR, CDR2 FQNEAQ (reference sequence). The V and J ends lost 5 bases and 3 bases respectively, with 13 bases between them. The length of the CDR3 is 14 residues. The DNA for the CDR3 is TGTGCCAGCAGCCCGGACGGGGCCGACTATGGCTACACCTTC. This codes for CASSPDGADYGYTF. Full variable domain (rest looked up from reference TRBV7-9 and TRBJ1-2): DTGVSQNPRHKITKRGQNVTFRCDPISEHNRLYWYRQTLGQGPEFLTYFQNEAQLEKSRLLSDRFSAERPKGSFSTLEIQRTEQGDSAMYLCASSPDGADYGYTFGSGTRLTVV.

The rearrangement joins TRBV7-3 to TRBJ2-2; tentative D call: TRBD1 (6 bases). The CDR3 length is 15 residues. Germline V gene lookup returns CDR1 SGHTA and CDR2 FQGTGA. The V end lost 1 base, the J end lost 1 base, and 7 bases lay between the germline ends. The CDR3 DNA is TGTGCCAGCAGCTTAAACAGGGAGAACACCGGGGAGCTGTTTTTT. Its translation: CASSLNRENTGELFF. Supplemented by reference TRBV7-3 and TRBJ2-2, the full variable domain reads GAGVSQTPSNKVTEKGKYVELRCDPISGHTALYWYRQSLGQGPEFLIYFQGTGAADDSGLPNDRFFAVRPEGSVSTLKIQRTERGDSAVYLCASSLNRENTGELFFGEGSRLTVL.

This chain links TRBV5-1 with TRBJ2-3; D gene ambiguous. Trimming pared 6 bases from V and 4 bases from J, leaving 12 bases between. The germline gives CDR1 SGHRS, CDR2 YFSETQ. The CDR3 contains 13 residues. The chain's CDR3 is CASTLSFADTQYF. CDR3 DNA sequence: TGCGCCAGCACCTTATCTTTTGCAGATACGCAGTATTTT.

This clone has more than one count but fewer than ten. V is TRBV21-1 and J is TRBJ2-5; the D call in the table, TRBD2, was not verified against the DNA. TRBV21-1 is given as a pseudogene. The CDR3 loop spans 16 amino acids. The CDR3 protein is CASSEVGSPSQETQYF. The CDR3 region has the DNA TGTGCCAGCAGCGAGGTAGGGAGTCCTAGCCAAGAGACCCAGTACTTC.

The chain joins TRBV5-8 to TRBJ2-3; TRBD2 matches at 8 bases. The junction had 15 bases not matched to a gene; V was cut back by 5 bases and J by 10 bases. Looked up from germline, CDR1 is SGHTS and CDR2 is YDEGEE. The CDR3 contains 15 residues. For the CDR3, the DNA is TGTGCCAGCAGTCGCGCAACCGGGACTAGTTATTCGCAGTATTTT. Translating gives CASSRATGTSYSQYF.

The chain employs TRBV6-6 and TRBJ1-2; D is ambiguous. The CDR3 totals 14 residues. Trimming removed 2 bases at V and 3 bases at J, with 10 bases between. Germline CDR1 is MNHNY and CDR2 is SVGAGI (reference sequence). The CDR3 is CASSYSQADYGYTF. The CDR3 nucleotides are TGTGCCAGCAGTTACAGCCAGGCCGACTATGGCTACACCTTC.

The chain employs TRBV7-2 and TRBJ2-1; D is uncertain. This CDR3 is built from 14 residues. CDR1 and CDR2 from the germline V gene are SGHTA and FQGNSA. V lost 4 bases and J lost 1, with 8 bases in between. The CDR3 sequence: CASSYSGSYNEQFF. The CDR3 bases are TGTGCCAGCAGCTATTCCGGGTCCTACAATGAGCAGTTCTTC. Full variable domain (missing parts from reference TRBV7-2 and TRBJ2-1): GAGVSQSPSNKVTEKGKDVELRCDPISGHTALYWYRQSLGQGLEFLIYFQGNSAPDKSGLPSDRFSAERTGGSVSTLTIQRTQQEDSAVYLCASSYSGSYNEQFFGPGTRLTVL.

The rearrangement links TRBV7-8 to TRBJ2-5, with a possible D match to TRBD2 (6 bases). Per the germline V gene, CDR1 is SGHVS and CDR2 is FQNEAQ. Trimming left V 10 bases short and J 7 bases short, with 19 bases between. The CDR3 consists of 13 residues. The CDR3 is CAITGSLGGTQYF. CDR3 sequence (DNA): TGTGCCATCACCGGGAGCCTCGGTGGGACCCAGTACTTC.

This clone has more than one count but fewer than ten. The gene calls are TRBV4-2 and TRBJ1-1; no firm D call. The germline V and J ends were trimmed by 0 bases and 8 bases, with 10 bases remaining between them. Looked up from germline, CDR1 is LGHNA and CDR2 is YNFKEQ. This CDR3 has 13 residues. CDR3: CASSQDGSTEAFF. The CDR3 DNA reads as TGTGCCAGCAGCCAAGACGGCAGCACGGAAGCTTTCTTT.

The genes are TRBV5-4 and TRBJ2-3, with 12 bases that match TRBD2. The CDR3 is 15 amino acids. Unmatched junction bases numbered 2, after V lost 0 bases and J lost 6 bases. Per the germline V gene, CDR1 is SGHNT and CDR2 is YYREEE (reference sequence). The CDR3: CASSLGLAGVDTQYF. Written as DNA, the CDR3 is TGTGCCAGCAGCTTGGGACTAGCGGGAGTGGATACGCAGTATTTT.

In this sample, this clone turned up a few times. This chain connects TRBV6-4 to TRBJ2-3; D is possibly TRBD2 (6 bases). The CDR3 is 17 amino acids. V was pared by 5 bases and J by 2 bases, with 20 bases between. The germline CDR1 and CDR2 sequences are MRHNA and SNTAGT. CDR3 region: CASSIHRALADTDTQYF. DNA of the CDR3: TGTGCCAGCAGTATCCATCGTGCGTTAGCGGACACAGATACGCAGTATTTT.

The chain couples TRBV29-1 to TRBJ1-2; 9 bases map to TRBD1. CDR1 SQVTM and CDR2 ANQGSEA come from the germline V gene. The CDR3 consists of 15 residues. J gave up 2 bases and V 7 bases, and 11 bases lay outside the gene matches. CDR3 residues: CSARDRESSNYGYTF. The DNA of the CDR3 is TGCAGCGCCAGGGACAGGGAGAGTTCAAACTATGGCTACACCTTC.